Sequencing of this T cell receptor beta chain was carried out in a study of T cells in Graves' hyperthyroidism and ophthalmopathy. RNA transcripts were the template for amplifying TCR beta CDR3 regions. The TCR CDR3 first-round RT-PCR relied on the HTBI primer set. TCRdb processed the multiplex PCR reads anew with MiXCR; each CDR3 protein has one entry. The sample gives a few hundred thousand distinct CDR3 sequences, about 45% of which show up once; just over 8% is in the top ten. The length of the CDR3 is 14 residues. Germline loops: CDR1 SNHLY, CDR2 FYNNEI. Graves' hyperthyroidism showing no ophthalmopathy progression within 18 months was considered stable. Note on this clonotype: A read error may account for a junction end that differs from germline.

The chain uses TRBV2 and TRBJ2-2; either TRBD1 or TRBD2 may supply D (5 bases each). The clonotype originates from a woman under 30 with Graves' hyperthyroidism. Sequenced sample: peripheral blood or thyroid tissue (not recorded which). The CDR3 DNA reads as TGTGCCAGCCAGCGGACAACGAACACCGGGGAGCTGGTTTTT. Translating it yields CASQRTTNTGELVF.